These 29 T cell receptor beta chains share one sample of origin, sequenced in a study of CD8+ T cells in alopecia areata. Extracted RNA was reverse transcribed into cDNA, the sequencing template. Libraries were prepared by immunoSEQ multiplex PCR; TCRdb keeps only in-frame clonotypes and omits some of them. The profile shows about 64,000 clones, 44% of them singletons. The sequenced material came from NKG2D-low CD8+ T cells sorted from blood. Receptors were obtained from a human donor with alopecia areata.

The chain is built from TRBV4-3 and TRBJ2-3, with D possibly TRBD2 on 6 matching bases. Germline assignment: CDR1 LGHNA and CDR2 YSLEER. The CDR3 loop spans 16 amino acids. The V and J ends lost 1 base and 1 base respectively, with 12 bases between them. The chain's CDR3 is CASSQVAGTGTDTQYF. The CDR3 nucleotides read TGCGCCAGCAGCCAAGTGGCGGGGACCGGCACAGATACGCAGTATTTT.

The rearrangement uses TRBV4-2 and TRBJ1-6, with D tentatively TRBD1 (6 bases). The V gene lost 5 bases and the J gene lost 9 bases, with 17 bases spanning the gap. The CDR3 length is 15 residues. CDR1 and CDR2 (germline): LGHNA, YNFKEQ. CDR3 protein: CASSFVGGRASPLHF. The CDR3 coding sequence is TGTGCCAGCAGCTTCGTGGGGGGGCGCGCTTCACCCCTCCACTTT.

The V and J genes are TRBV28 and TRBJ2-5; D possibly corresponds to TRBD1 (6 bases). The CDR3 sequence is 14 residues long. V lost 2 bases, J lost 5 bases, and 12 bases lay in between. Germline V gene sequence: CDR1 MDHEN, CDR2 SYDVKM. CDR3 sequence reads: CASSLLEGVETQYF. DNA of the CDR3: TGTGCCAGCAGTTTACTTGAGGGGGTTGAGACCCAGTACTTC.

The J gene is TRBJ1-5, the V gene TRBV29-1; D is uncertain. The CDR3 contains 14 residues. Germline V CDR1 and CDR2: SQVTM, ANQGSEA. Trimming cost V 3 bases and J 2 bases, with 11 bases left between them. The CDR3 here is CSVEKETCNQPQHF. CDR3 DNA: TGCAGCGTTGAGAAGGAGACTTGCAATCAGCCCCAGCATTTT. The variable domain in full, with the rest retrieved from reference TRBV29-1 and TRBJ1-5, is SAVISQKPSRDICQRGTSLTIQCQVDSQVTMMFWYRQQPGQSLTLIATANQGSEATYESGFVIDKFPISRPNLTFSTLTVSNMSPEDSSIYLCSVEKETCNQPQHFGDGTRLSIL.

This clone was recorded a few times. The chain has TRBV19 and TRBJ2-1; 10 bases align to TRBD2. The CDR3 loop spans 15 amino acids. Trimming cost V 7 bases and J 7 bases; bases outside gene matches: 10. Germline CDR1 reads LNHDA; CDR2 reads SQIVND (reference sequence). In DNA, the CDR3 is TGTGCCAGTAACTCAGCGGGGGGGTGGCCGAATGAGCAGTTCTTC. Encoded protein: CASNSAGGWPNEQFF.

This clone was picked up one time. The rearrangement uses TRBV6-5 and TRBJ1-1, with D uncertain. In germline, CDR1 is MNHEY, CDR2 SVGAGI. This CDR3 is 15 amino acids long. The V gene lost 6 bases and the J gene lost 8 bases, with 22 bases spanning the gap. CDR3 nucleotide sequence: TGTGCCAGCAGCCCTACCCCTGCCAGCGTCATGGAAGCTTTCTTT. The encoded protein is CASSPTPASVMEAFF.

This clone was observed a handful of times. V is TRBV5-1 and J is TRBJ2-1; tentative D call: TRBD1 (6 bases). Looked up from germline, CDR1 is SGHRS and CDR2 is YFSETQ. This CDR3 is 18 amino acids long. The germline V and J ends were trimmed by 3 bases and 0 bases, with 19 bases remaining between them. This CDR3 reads CASSSDTYRVSSYNEQFF. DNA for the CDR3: TGCGCCAGCAGCTCTGACACCTACAGGGTCAGCTCCTACAATGAGCAGTTCTTC.

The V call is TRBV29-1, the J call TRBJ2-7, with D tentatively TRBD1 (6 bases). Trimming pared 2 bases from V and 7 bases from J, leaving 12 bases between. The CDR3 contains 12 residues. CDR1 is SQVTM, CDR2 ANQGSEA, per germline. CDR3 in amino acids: CSVEQGTLEQYF. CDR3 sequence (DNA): TGCAGCGTTGAACAGGGGACCCTTGAGCAGTACTTC.

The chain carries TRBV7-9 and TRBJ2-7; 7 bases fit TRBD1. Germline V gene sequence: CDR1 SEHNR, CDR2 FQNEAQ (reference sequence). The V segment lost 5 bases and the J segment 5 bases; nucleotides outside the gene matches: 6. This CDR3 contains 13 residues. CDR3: CASSLEQGNEQYF. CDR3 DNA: TGTGCCAGCAGCCTAGAACAGGGGAACGAGCAGTACTTC.

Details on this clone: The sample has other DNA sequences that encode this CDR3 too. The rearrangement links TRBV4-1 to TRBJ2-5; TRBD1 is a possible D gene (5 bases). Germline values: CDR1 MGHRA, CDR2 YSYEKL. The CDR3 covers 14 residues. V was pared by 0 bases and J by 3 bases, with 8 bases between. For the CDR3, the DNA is TGCGCCAGCAGCCAAGAGGGCAGGGAAGAGACCCAGTACTTC. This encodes CASSQEGREETQYF.

In nucleotides, the CDR3 is TGCAGCGAGGGAGGGAGTAACTATGGCTACACCTTC. As protein: CSEGGSNYGYTF. V gene TRBV29-1 combines with J gene TRBJ1-2; the D is unclear. Between the trimmed V and J ends, which lost 7 bases and 1 base, there was a span of 10 bases. The CDR3 is made up of 12 amino acids. Per the germline V gene, CDR1 is SQVTM and CDR2 is ANQGSEA.

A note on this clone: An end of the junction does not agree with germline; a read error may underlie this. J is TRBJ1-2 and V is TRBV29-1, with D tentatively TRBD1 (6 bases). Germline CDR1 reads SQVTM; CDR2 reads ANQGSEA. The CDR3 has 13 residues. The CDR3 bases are TGCAGCATTGACACAGGGATGCACTATGGCTACACCTTC. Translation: CSIDTGMHYGYTF.

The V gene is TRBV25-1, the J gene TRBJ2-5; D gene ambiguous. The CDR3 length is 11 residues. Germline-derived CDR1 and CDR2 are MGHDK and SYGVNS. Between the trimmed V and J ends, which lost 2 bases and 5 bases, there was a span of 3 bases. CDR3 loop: CASSELETQYF. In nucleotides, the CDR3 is TGTGCCAGCAGTGAACTGGAGACCCAGTACTTC.

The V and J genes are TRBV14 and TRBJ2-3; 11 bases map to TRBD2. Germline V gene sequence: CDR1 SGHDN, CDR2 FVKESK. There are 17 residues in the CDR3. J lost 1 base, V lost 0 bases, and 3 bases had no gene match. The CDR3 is CASSQDPGLAGTDTQYF. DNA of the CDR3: TGTGCCAGCAGCCAAGACCCGGGACTAGCGGGCACAGATACGCAGTATTTT.

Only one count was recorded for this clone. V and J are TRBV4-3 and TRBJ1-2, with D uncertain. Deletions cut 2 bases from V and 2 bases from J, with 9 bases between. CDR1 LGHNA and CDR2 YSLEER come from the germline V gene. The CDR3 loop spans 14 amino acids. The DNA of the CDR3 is TGCGCCAGCAGCCAAACCGGGCCCAACTATGGCTACACCTTC. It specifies CASSQTGPNYGYTF.

CDR3 coding DNA: TGTGCTAGTGGCGACAGGGCTCCCTACAATGAGCAGTTCTTC. This translates into CASGDRAPYNEQFF. This chain links TRBV12-5 with TRBJ2-1; 7 positions match TRBD1. The CDR3 has 14 residues. CDR1 LGHNT and CDR2 FRNRAP come from the germline V gene. V was pared by 6 bases and J by 2 bases, with 4 bases of the junction left unmatched.

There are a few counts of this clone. The CDR3 loop is CASSAEGQSSTDTQYF. The CDR3 DNA reads TGTGCCAGCAGCGCCGAGGGGCAGTCTAGCACAGATACGCAGTATTTT. The chain employs TRBV9 and TRBJ2-3; D tentatively reads TRBD1 or TRBD2 (5 bases each). V shed 3 bases and J shed 0 bases, with 14 bases lying between them. The germline V gene has CDR1 SGDLS and CDR2 YYNGEE. The CDR3 runs 16 residues.

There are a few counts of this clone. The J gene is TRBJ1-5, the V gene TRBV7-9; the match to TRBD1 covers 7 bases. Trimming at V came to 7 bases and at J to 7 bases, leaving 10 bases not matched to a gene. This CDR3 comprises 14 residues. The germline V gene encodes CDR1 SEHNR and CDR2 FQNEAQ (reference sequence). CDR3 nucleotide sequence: TGTGCCAGCACCGCGGGGCAGGGGGGCCAGCCCCAGCATTTT. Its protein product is CASTAGQGGQPQHF.

This chain's CDR3 is CSVNSLGQGKNYGYTF. The CDR3 nucleotides read TGCAGCGTTAATTCCCTGGGACAGGGGAAAAACTATGGCTACACCTTC. The chain is built from TRBV29-1 and TRBJ1-2, with 10 bases identical to TRBD1. The CDR3 covers 16 residues. Losses at the gene ends were 5 bases for V and 2 bases for J; bases not matched to a gene: 11. Germline CDR1 reads SQVTM; CDR2 reads ANQGSEA.

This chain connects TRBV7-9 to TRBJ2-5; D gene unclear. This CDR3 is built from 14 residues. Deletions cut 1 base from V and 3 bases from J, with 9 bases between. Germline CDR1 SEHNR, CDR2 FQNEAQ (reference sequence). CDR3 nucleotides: TGTGCCAGCAGCTTAGATTCGGTGAAAGAGACCCAGTACTTC. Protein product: CASSLDSVKETQYF.

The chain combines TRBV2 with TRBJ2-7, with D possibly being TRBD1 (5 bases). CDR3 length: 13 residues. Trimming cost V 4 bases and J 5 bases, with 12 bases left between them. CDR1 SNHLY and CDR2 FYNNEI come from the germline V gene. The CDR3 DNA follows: TGTGCCAGCAGTGGGGTTACAGGTAACGAGCAGTACTTC. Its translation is CASSGVTGNEQYF.

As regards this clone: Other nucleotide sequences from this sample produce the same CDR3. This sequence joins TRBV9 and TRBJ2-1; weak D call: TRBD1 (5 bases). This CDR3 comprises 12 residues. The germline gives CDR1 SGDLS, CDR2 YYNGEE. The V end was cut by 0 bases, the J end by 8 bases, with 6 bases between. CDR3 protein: CASSVGGHEQFF. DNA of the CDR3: TGTGCCAGCAGCGTAGGGGGCCATGAGCAGTTCTTC.

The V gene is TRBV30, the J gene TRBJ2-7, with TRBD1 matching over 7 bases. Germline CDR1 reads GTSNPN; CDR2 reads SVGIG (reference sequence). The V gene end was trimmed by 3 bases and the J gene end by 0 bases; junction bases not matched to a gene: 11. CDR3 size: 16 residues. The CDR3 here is CAWSGSRGQSSYEQYF. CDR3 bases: TGTGCCTGGAGCGGGTCTCGGGGACAGAGCTCCTACGAGCAGTACTTC.

The CDR3 region is CASSRGGQPQHF. CDR3 sequence (DNA): TGTGCCAGCAGCCGCGGTGGGCAGCCCCAGCATTTT. The chain uses TRBV9 and TRBJ1-5; D is unresolved. Trimming pared 4 bases from V and 7 bases from J, leaving 9 bases between. CDR3 length: 12 residues. Germline lookup yields CDR1 SGDLS and CDR2 YYNGEE.

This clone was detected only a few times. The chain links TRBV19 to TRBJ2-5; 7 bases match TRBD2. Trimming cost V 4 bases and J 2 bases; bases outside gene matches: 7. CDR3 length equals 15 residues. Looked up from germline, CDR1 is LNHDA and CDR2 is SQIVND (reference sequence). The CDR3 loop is CASSTVAGDQETQYF. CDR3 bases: TGTGCCAGTAGTACCGTCGCGGGAGATCAAGAGACCCAGTACTTC.

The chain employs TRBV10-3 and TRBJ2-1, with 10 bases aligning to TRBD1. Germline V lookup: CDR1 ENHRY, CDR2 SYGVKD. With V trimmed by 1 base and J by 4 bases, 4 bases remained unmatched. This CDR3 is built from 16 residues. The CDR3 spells CAISEFAGQGYNEQFF. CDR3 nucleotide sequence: TGTGCCATCAGTGAGTTCGCGGGACAGGGGTACAATGAGCAGTTCTTC.

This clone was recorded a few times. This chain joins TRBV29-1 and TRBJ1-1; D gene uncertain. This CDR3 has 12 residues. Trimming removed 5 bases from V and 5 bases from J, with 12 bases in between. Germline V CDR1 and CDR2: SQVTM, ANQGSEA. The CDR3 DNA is TGCAGCGTTCCCGGAGACGGAACTGAAGCTTTCTTT. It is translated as CSVPGDGTEAFF.

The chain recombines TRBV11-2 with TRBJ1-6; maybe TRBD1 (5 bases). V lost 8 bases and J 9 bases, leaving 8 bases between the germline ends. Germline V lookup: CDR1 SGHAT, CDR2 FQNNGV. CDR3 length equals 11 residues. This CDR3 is CASSGVSPLHF. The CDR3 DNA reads TGTGCCAGCTCGGGGGTTTCACCCCTCCACTTT.

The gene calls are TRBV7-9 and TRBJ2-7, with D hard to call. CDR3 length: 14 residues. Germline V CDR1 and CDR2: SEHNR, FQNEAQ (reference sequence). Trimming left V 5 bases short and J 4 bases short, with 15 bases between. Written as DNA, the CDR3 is TGTGCCAGCAGCCTCCCCCCGACCGAGTACGAGCAGTACTTC. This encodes CASSLPPTEYEQYF. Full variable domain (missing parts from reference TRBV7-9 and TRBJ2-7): DTGVSQNPRHKITKRGQNVTFRCDPISEHNRLYWYRQTLGQGPEFLTYFQNEAQLEKSRLLSDRFSAERPKGSFSTLEIQRTEQGDSAMYLCASSLPPTEYEQYFGPGTRLTVT.